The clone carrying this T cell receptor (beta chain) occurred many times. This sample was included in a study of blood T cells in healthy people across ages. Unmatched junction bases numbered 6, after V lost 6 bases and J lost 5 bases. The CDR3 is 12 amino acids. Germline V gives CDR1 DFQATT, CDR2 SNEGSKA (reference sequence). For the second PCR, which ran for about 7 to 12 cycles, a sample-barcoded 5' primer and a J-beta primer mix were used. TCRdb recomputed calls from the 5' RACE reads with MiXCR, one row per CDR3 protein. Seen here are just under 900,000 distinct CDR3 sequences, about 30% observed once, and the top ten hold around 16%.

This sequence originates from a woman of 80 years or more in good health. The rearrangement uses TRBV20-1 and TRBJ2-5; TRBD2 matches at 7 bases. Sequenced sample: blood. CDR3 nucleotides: TGCAGTGCCTCCTGGGGGGGTGAGACCCAGTACTTC. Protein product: CSASWGGETQYF.